These T cell receptor beta chains were read from a single sample in a study of blood T cell repertoires in COVID-19. Generated by immunoSEQ multiplex PCR, the TCRdb table keeps only in-frame clones and is missing some. The sample lists some 200,000 clones; approximately 85% were seen once. Source material: peripheral blood. These receptors were taken from a woman aged 80 or over with acute or convalescent COVID-19. The CDR3 runs from the conserved cysteine through the conserved F or W. The order of the fields is V gene, J gene, D gene, clone size, CDR3 protein, CDR3 DNA. A D gene is named only where the DNA matches it firmly. Expanded clones get a size class; other rows say once, few or many, or leave the size out.

TRBV9	TRBJ1-1	-	-	CASSVARTRGRGNTEAFF	TGTGCCAGCAGCGTAGCTCGTACGCGGGGGAGAGGGAACACTGAAGCTTTCTTT
TRBV20-1	TRBJ2-5	TRBD2	-	CSASDSGASGETQYF	TGCAGTGCTAGTGATAGCGGGGCCTCCGGGGAGACCCAGTACTTC
TRBV10-3	TRBJ2-7	TRBD1	once	CAISDEDRGYSYEQYF	TGTGCCATCAGTGATGAGGACAGGGGATACTCCTACGAGCAGTACTTC
TRBV7-2	TRBJ1-4	-	-	CASSSLRQITNEKLFF	TGTGCCAGCAGCTCCCTTAGACAGATAACTAATGAAAAACTGTTTTTT
TRBV12-3/TRBV12-4	TRBJ1-6	-	-	CASSLPETPLHF	TGTGCCAGCAGTTTACCTGAGACACCCCTCCACTTT
TRBV5-1	TRBJ2-3	TRBD1	-	CASSSGTGVTDTQYF	TGCGCCAGCAGCTCCGGGACAGGGGTCACAGATACGCAGTATTTT
TRBV27	TRBJ1-2	TRBD1	-	CASSPARDRVNYGYTF	TGTGCCAGCAGTCCCGCCCGGGACAGGGTTAACTATGGCTACACCTTC
TRBV5-1	TRBJ2-3	-	-	CASGVGLVGDTQYF	TGCGCCAGCGGCGTCGGACTTGTGGGGGATACGCAGTATTTT
TRBV7-2	TRBJ1-1	-	-	CASSLVVGVTEAFF	TGTGCCAGCAGCCTAGTAGTAGGGGTAACTGAAGCTTTCTTT
TRBV7-6	TRBJ1-2	TRBD1	once	CASSVPGGQFSGYTF	TGTGCCAGCAGCGTTCCAGGGGGGCAATTCAGCGGCTACACCTTC
TRBV7-3	TRBJ2-3	TRBD2	once	CASSFGAGGFTDTQYF	TGTGCCAGCAGCTTCGGAGCGGGAGGCTTTACAGATACGCAGTATTTT
TRBV6-5	TRBJ2-5	-	few	CASSYGGSTETQYF	TGTGCCAGCAGTTACGGCGGGTCGACGGAGACCCAGTACTTC
TRBV7-6	TRBJ2-7	TRBD2	-	CASSLDSGTSGLYEQYF	TGTGCCAGCAGCTTGGACTCCGGGACTAGCGGGTTGTACGAGCAGTACTTC
TRBV11-2	TRBJ2-2	-	-	CASSLDGHLNTGELFF	TGTGCCAGCAGCTTAGATGGACACCTGAACACCGGGGAGCTGTTTTTT
TRBV29-1	TRBJ1-4	-	once	CSVGGRGNEKLFF	TGCAGCGTGGGGGGTCGGGGTAATGAAAAACTGTTTTTT
TRBV27	TRBJ1-5	-	-	CASSLRGGAQPQHF	TGTGCCAGCAGTTTAAGGGGGGGCGCGCAGCCCCAGCATTTT
TRBV19	TRBJ1-5	TRBD1	-	CASSGGQGATGNQPQHF	TGTGCCAGTAGTGGGGGACAGGGGGCGACGGGCAATCAGCCCCAGCATTTT
TRBV7-2	TRBJ1-1	-	-	CASRLGEVRTEAFF	TGTGCCAGCAGACTAGGAGAGGTCCGCACTGAAGCTTTCTTT
TRBV19	TRBJ1-3	-	-	CASSISDLEGNTIYF	TGTGCCAGTAGTATCTCCGACTTGGAGGGAAACACCATATATTTT
TRBV6-5	TRBJ1-2	TRBD1	-	CASTQGGRSYGYTF	TGTGCCAGCACCCAGGGGGGACGGTCCTATGGCTACACCTTC
TRBV11-2	TRBJ2-1	-	-	CASSRQAGLSSYNEQFF	TGTGCCAGCAGTCGCCAGGCCGGATTAAGCTCCTACAATGAGCAGTTCTTC
TRBV19	TRBJ1-5	-	-	CASTGSGGDQPQHF	TGTGCCAGTACCGGGAGCGGGGGGGATCAGCCCCAGCATTTT
TRBV9	TRBJ2-7	-	few	CASSPGYAYEQYF	TGTGCCAGCAGCCCGGGGTATGCCTACGAGCAGTACTTC
TRBV10-2	TRBJ1-5	TRBD1	once	CASRDRNSNQPQHF	TGCGCCAGCCGGGACAGGAATAGCAATCAGCCCCAGCATTTT
TRBV12-5	TRBJ1-1	-	-	CASGLNGDDTEAFF	TGTGCTAGTGGTTTGAACGGGGATGACACTGAAGCTTTCTTT
TRBV3-1/TRBV3-2	TRBJ1-2	TRBD1	-	CASSQEQGLGHYGYTF	TGTGCCAGCAGCCAAGAACAGGGGCTGGGGCATTATGGCTACACCTTC
TRBV4-3	TRBJ2-3	-	-	CASSLRAGRTDTQYF	TGCGCCAGCAGCCTAAGGGCGGGGAGAACAGATACGCAGTATTTT
TRBV18	TRBJ2-3	TRBD2	-	CASSGGDTQYF	TGTGCCAGCTCGGGGGGGGATACGCAGTATTTT
TRBV7-8	TRBJ2-1	-	-	CASSFPGGSWYNEQFF	TGTGCCAGCAGCTTCCCAGGGGGGTCTTGGTACAATGAGCAGTTCTTC
TRBV12-3/TRBV12-4	TRBJ1-2	-	once	CASSLVGFGYTF	TGTGCCAGCAGTTTAGTCGGGTTTGGCTACACCTTC
TRBV5-1	TRBJ2-7	TRBD1	-	CASSTGTGNIEQYF	TGCGCCAGCAGCACCGGGACAGGGAATATCGAGCAGTACTTC
TRBV6-5	TRBJ1-6	-	-	CASSSPTGFSPLHF	TGTGCCAGCAGTAGCCCCACAGGTTTTTCACCCCTCCACTTT
TRBV5-1	TRBJ2-1	-	-	CASSLGGTAYNEQFF	TGCGCCAGCAGCTTAGGCGGCACCGCCTACAATGAGCAGTTCTTC
TRBV3-1/TRBV3-2	TRBJ2-5	-	-	CASSQYGGEETQYF	TGTGCCAGCAGCCAGTATGGCGGTGAAGAGACCCAGTACTTC
TRBV19	TRBJ2-5	-	-	CASSALGQPQETQYF	TGTGCCAGTAGTGCCCTCGGACAGCCCCAAGAGACCCAGTACTTC
TRBV9	TRBJ2-7	-	-	CASSLHPSAYEQYF	TGTGCCAGCAGCCTACATCCTAGCGCCTACGAGCAGTACTTC
TRBV9	TRBJ2-1	-	-	CASSVSGNEQFF	TGTGCCAGCAGCGTATCAGGGAATGAGCAGTTCTTC
TRBV3-1/TRBV3-2	TRBJ2-2	TRBD1	-	CASNSEGAGTGELFF	TGTGCCAGCAACTCAGAGGGGGCGGGCACCGGGGAGCTGTTTTTT
TRBV5-4	TRBJ2-1	TRBD1	-	CASSARTGTNYNEQFF	TGTGCCAGCAGCGCGAGGACAGGAACCAACTACAATGAGCAGTTCTTC
TRBV18	TRBJ1-2	-	few	CASSPEGRGYTF	TGTGCCAGCTCACCAGAGGGCAGGGGCTACACCTTC
TRBV19	TRBJ2-1	TRBD2	-	CASSIVSGGSGNEQFF	TGTGCCAGTAGTATAGTGTCGGGAGGAAGCGGGAATGAGCAGTTCTTC
TRBV9	TRBJ2-3	-	-	CASSPTRAADTQYF	TGTGCCAGCAGCCCCACTAGGGCGGCAGATACGCAGTATTTT
TRBV29-1	TRBJ1-1	TRBD1	-	CSVLRTGALTEAFF	TGCAGCGTTTTACGGACAGGGGCTCTTACTGAAGCTTTCTTT